The T cell receptor (beta chain) described here comes from a study of T-cell reconstitution after alpha-beta-depleted transplantation in children. Deletions cut 3 bases from V and 5 bases from J, with 9 bases between. Germline-derived CDR1 and CDR2 are SGHTA and FQGTGA. CDR3 length: 13 residues. The TCRbeta library incorporated unique molecular identifiers. TCRdb reprocessed the PCR reads via MiXCR and lists one record per CDR3 protein. Among some 590,000 distinct CDR3 sequences listed, roughly a tenth were seen once. This clonotype was observed a handful of times. J is TRBJ2-3 and V is TRBV7-3; D is undetermined. The origin of this receptor is a human donor who donated a stem cell graft to a child with acute myeloid leukemia. The source material was PBMCs from the stem cell graft donor, sampled from the stem cell graft. DNA for the CDR3: TGTGCCAGCAGCTTTCATAACTTAGATACGCAGTATTTT. Encoded protein: CASSFHNLDTQYF.